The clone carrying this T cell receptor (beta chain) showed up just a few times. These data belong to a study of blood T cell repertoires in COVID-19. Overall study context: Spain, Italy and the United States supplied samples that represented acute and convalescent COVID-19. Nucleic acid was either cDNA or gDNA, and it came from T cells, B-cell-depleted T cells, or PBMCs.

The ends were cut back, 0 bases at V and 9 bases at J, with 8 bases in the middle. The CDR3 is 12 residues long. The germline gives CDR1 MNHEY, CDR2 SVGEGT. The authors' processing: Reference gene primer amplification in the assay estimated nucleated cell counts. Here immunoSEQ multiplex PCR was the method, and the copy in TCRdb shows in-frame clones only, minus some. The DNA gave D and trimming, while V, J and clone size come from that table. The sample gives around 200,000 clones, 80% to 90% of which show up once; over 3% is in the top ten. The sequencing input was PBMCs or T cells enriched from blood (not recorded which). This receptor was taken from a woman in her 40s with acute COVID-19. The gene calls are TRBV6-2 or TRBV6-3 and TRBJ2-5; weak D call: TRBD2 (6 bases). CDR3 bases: TGTGCCAGCAGTTACTCCGGAGGGGCCCAGTACTTC. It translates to CASSYSGGAQYF.